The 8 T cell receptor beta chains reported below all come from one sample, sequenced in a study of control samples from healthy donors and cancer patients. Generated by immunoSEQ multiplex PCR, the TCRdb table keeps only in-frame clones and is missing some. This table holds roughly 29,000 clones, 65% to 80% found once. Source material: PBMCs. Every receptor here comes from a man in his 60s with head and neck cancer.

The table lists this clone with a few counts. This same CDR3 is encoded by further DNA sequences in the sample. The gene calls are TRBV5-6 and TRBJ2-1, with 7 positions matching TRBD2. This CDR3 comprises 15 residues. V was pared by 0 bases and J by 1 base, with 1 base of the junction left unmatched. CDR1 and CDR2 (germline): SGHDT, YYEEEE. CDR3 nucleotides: TGTGCCAGCAGCTTGGGCGGGAGTTCCTACAATGAGCAGTTCTTC. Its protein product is CASSLGGSSYNEQFF.

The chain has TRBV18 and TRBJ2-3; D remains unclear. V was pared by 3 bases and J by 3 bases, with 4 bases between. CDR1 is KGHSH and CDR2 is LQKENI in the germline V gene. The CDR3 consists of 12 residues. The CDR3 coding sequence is TGTGCCAGCTCACCCAAGACAGATACGCAGTATTTT. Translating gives CASSPKTDTQYF.

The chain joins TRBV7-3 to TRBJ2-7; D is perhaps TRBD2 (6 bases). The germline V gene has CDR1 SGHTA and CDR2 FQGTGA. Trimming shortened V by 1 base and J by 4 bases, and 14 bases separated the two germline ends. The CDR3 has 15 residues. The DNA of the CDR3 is TGTGCCAGCAGCTTAAAATCGGGAGAAGGTTACGAGCAGTACTTC. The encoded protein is CASSLKSGEGYEQYF.

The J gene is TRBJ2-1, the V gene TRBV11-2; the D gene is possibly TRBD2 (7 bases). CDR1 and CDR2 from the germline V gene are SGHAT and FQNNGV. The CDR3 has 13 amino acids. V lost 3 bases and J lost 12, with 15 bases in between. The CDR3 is CASSFTGREGQFF. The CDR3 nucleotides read TGTGCCAGCAGCTTCACAGGGAGGGAAGGGCAGTTCTTC.

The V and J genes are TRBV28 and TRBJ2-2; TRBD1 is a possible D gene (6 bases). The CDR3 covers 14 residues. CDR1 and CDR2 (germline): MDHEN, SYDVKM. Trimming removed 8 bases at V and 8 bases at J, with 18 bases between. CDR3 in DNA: TGTGCCAGCCGGGACACCACTTTAGGTGGGGAGCTGTTTTTT. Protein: CASRDTTLGGELFF.

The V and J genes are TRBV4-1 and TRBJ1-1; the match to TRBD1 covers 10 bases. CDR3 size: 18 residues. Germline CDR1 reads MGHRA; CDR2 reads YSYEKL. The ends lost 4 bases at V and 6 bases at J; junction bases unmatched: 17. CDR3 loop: CASSLPSGTGAGRAEAFF. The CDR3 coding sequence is TGCGCCAGCAGCCTGCCCTCGGGGACAGGGGCGGGGAGGGCTGAAGCTTTCTTT.

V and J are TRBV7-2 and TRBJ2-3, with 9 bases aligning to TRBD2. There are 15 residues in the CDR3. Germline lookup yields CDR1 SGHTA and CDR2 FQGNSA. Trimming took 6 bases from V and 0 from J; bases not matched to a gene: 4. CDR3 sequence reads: CASRWTSVSTDTQYF. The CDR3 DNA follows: TGTGCCAGCAGATGGACTAGCGTTAGCACAGATACGCAGTATTTT.

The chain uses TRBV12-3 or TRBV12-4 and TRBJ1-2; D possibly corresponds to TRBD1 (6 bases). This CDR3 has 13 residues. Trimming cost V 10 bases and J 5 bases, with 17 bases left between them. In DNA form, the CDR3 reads TGTGCCACCAGCCCAAACAGGGCGTATGGCTACACCTTC. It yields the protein CATSPNRAYGYTF.